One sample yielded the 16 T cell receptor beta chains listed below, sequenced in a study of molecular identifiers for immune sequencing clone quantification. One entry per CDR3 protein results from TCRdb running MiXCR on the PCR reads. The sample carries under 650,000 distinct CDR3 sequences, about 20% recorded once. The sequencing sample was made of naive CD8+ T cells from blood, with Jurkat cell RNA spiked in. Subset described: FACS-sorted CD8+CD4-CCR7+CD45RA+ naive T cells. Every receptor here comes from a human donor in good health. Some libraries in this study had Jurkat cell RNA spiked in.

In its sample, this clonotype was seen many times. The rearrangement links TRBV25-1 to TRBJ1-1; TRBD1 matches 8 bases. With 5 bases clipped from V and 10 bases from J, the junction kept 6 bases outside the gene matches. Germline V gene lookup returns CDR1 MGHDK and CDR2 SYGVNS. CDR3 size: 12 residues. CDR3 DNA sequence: TGTGCCAGCAGTTCGGGGACAGGAGCAGCTTTCTTT. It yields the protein CASSSGTGAAFF.

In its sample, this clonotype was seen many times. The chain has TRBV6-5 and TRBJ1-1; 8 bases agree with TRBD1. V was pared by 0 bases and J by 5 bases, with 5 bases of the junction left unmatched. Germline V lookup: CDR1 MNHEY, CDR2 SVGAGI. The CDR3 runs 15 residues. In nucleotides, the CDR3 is TGTGCCAGCAGTTACTCCGCGACAGGGGATACTGAAGCTTTCTTT. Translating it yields CASSYSATGDTEAFF.

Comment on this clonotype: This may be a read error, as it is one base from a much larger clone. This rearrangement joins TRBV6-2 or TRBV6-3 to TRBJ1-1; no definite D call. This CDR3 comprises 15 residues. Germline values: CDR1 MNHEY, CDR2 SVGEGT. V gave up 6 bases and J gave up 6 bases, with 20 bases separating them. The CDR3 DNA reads TGTGCCAGCAGCCCTGATAACCCGTTATTCGCTGAAGCTTTCTTT. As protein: CASSPDNPLFAEAFF.

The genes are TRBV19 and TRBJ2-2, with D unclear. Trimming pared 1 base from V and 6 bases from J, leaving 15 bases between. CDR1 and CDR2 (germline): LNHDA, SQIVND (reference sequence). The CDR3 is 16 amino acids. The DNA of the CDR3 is TGTGCCAGTAGTATAGTTCCTTCTAGGTTCGCCGGGGAGCTGTTTTTT. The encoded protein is CASSIVPSRFAGELFF.

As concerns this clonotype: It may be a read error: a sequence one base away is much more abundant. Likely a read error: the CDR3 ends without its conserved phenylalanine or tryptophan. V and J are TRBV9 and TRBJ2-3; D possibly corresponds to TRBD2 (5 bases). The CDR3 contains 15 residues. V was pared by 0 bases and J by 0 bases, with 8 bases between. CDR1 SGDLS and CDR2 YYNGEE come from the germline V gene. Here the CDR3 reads CASSVERASTDTQYL. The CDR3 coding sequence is TGTGCCAGCAGCGTAGAGAGGGCCAGCACAGATACGCAGTATCTT.

CDR3 sequence reads: CTSSQDLGRLAGYNEQFF. Written as DNA, the CDR3 is TGCACCAGCAGCCAAGATCTGGGTCGACTAGCGGGGTACAATGAGCAGTTCTTC. J is TRBJ2-1 and V is TRBV1; no DNA check was done on the table's D call, TRBD2. TRBV1 is recorded as a pseudogene. This CDR3 contains 18 residues.

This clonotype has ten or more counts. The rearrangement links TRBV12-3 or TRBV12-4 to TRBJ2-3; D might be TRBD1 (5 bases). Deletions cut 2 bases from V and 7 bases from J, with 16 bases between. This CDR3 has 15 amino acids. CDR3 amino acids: CASSLYLSGRHTQYF. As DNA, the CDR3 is TGTGCCAGCAGTTTATATCTTTCAGGGCGTCATACGCAGTATTTT.

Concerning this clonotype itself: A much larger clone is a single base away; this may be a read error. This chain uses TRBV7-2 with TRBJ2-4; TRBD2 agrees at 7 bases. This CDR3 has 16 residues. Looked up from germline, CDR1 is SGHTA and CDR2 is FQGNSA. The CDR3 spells CASSSGLDLAKNTQYF. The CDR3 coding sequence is TGTGCCAGCAGCTCCGGACTAGACCTAGCCAAAAACACTCAGTACTTC.

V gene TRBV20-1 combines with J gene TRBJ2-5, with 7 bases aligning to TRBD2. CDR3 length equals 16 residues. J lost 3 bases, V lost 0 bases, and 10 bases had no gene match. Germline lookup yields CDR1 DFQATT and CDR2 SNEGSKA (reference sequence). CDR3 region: CSARDRASGVKETQYF. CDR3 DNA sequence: TGCAGTGCTAGAGATCGGGCTAGCGGTGTGAAAGAGACCCAGTACTTC.

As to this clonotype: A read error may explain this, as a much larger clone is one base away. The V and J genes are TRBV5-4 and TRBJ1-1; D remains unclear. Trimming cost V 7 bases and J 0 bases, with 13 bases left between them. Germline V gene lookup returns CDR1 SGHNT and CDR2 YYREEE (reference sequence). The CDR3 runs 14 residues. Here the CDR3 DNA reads TGTGCCAGCGGCGCACCCGACCTGAACACTGAAGCTTTCTTT. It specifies CASGAPDLNTEAFF.

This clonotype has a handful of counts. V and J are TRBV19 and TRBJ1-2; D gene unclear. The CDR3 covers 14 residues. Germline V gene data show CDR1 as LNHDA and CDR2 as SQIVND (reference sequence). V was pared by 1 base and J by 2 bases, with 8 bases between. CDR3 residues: CASSIGRTNYGYTF. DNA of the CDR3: TGTGCCAGTAGTATAGGACGGACGAACTATGGCTACACCTTC.

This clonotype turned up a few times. CDR3 amino acids: CASSQDLMETQYF. CDR3 nucleotide sequence: TGCGCCAGCAGCCAAGACCTAATGGAGACCCAGTACTTC. V and J are TRBV4-3 and TRBJ2-5; D is undetermined. CDR1 and CDR2 from the germline V gene are LGHNA and YSLEER. There are 13 residues in the CDR3. V was shortened by 0 bases and J by 5 bases, with 7 bases between the two germline ends.

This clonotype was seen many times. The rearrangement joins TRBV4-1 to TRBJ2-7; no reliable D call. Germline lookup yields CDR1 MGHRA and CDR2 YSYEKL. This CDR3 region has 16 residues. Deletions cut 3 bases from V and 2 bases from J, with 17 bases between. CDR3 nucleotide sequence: TGCGCCAGCAGCCAGGCCGACTTCATATCGGCCTACGAGCAGTACTTC. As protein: CASSQADFISAYEQYF.

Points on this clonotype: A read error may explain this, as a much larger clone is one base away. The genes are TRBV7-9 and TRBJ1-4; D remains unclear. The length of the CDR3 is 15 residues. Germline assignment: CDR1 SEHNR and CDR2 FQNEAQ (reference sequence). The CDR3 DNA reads TGTGCCGGCAGCGATACCCTTTCGAGAGGAGAAAAACTGTTTTTT. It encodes CAGSDTLSRGEKLFF.

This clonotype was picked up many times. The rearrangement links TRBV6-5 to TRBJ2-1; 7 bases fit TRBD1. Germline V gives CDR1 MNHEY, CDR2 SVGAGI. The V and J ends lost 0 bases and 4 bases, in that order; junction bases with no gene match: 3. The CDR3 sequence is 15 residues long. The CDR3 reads CASSYSDRPYNEQFF. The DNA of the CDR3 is TGTGCCAGCAGTTACTCGGACAGGCCGTACAATGAGCAGTTCTTC.

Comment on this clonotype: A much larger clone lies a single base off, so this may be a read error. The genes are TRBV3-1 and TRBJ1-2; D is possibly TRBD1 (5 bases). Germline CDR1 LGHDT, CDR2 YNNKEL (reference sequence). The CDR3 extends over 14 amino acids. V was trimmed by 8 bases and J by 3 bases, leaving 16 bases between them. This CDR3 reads CASGIGQGDYGYTF. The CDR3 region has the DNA TGTGCCAGCGGCATCGGGCAGGGTGACTATGGCTACACCTTC.